The rows below give T cell receptor beta chains drawn from one sample of a study of blood T cell repertoires in COVID-19. Measured with immunoSEQ multiplex PCR; TCRdb has only the in-frame clones, and not every one. In the table there are 200,000 or so clones, more than 80% of which are singletons. The source material was PBMCs or T cells enriched from blood (not recorded which). The receptors come from a woman aged 18-35 years in a cohort exposed to, infected with or recovered from COVID-19 (not recorded which). Both conserved end residues are part of each CDR3. A D gene is named only where the DNA matches it firmly. Clone size is shown for a subset of rows, as once, few, many or a class of expanded clone.

v_gene	j_gene	d_gene	abundance	CDR3nt	CDR3aa
TRBV2	TRBJ1-5	TRBD1	NA	TGTGCCAGCGGCGGACAGGGACAAAATCAGCCCCAGCATTTT	CASGGQGQNQPQHF
TRBV7-9	TRBJ1-3	NA	NA	TGTGCCAGCAGCTCCCTTCAGGGGATTTTTGGAAACACCATATATTTT	CASSSLQGIFGNTIYF
TRBV6-5	TRBJ1-6	TRBD1	NA	TGTGCCAGCAGCGATGGGACAGGCGGGTCACCCCTCCACTTT	CASSDGTGGSPLHF
TRBV13	TRBJ1-2	TRBD1	NA	TGTGCCAGCAGCTCGACAGGGAATTATGGCTACACCTTC	CASSSTGNYGYTF
TRBV25-1	TRBJ1-2	NA	NA	TGTGCCAGCAGTAGCCCACCTAACTATGGCTACACCTTC	CASSSPPNYGYTF
TRBV6-5	TRBJ1-2	NA	NA	TGTGCCAGCAGGACGGGGGGAACGGGCTATGGCTACACCTTC	CASRTGGTGYGYTF
TRBV24-1	TRBJ2-1	NA	once	TGTGCCACCGGCCCCCGAGGGCGGGGCCCCTACAATGAGCAGTTCTTC	CATGPRGRGPYNEQFF
TRBV1	TRBJ1-4	NA	NA	TGCACCAGCAGCCAAGTTCGGTCTAATGAAAAACTGTTTTTT	CTSSQVRSNEKLFF
TRBV5-4	TRBJ2-1	TRBD2	NA	TGTGCCAGCAGCCCCGGCCCAACAACTAGCGGCGGGTACAATGAGCAGTTCTTC	CASSPGPTTSGGYNEQFF
TRBV7-8	TRBJ1-4	TRBD1	NA	TGTGCCAGCAGCTTGGGACAGACTGCAACTAATGAAAAACTGTTTTTT	CASSLGQTATNEKLFF
TRBV7-2	TRBJ1-5	NA	NA	TGTGCCAGCAGCTTCGGGAGGAAGGTTGGTTATAGCAATCAGCCCCAGCATTTT	CASSFGRKVGYSNQPQHF
TRBV2	TRBJ2-5	TRBD1	NA	TGTGCCAGCTCGTTCGGACAGGTCGGAGAGACCCAGTACTTC	CASSFGQVGETQYF
TRBV7-9	TRBJ1-2	NA	NA	TGTGCCAGCAGCCCCGACGGATCGGGCTATGGCTACACCTTC	CASSPDGSGYGYTF
TRBV18	TRBJ2-7	TRBD1	NA	TGTGCCAGCTCACCGGGACAGAGCTCCTACGAGCAGTACTTC	CASSPGQSSYEQYF
TRBV6-1	TRBJ2-3	NA	once	TGTGCCAGCAGTGAAGTAGTAGCGGATCGCACAGATACGCAGTATTTT	CASSEVVADRTDTQYF
TRBV5-1	TRBJ1-2	TRBD1	NA	TGCGCCGCGTCTGACGGGACAGGGCCCTATGGCTACACCTTC	CAASDGTGPYGYTF
TRBV28	TRBJ2-7	TRBD2	NA	TGTGCCAGCAGTTTAGGAGCGGGGGTGTACGAGCAGTACTTC	CASSLGAGVYEQYF
TRBV12-3/TRBV12-4	TRBJ1-2	NA	NA	TGTGCCAGCAGTTCCCTTAGCAGACGGGGCACCTTC	CASSSLSRRGTF
TRBV2	TRBJ2-3	TRBD2	NA	TGTGCCAGCATTGGGCTAGCGGGAGTGGATACGCAGTATTTT	CASIGLAGVDTQYF
TRBV27	TRBJ2-7	TRBD2	once	TGTGCCAGCAGTTCCCCTGGACTAGGGTACTACGAGCAGTACTTC	CASSSPGLGYYEQYF
TRBV2	TRBJ1-2	TRBD1	medium-sized	TGTGCCAGCAGTGCGACAGGGCAGGATGGCTACACCTTC	CASSATGQDGYTF
TRBV19	TRBJ1-5	TRBD1	NA	TGTGCCAGTAGTATAATGGGGACAGGGGGCAATCAGCCCCAGCATTTT	CASSIMGTGGNQPQHF
TRBV3-1/TRBV3-2	TRBJ1-6	NA	NA	TGTGCCAGCAGCCCGTGGTTGGCAAGCGGTTCACCCCTCCACTTT	CASSPWLASGSPLHF
TRBV5-4	TRBJ2-1	NA	NA	TGTGCCAGCAGACCCGGGGGAGAGGATGAGCAGTTCTTC	CASRPGGEDEQFF
TRBV19	TRBJ1-5	TRBD1	few	TGTGCCAGTAGGACCGGGACAGGGGTCACGAAAACGGAGCCCCAGCATTTT	CASRTGTGVTKTEPQHF
TRBV28	TRBJ2-7	NA	NA	TGTGCCAGCAGACCCTACAGGGAACGGAGTTACGAGCAGTACTTC	CASRPYRERSYEQYF
TRBV7-8	TRBJ2-7	TRBD2	NA	TGTGCCAGCAGCTTAACGGGAGGGATGTACTACGAGCAGTACTTC	CASSLTGGMYYEQYF
TRBV5-1	TRBJ2-1	TRBD2	NA	TGCGCCAGCAGCTCACCGATAGCGGGGGGCGCAGGAGAGCAGTTCTTC	CASSSPIAGGAGEQFF